This TCR beta chain stems from a study of blood T cell repertoires in COVID-19. Participants were aged about 18 to 100 years from some 24 US areas. Cohorts were assigned according to the clinical history that participants reported. Among Cohort 3 donors, those recovered had two negative PCRs, clearance, or symptom resolution. As originally analysed: Estimation of nucleated cell counts relied on the amplification of reference gene primers. Using immunoSEQ multiplex PCR, the repertoire was profiled, and TCRdb retains in-frame clones only, with some absent. For V, J and clone size, that table is used; D and trimming come from the DNA. The data hold about 200,000 clones, with 70% to 90% observed a single time. CDR1 is GTSNPN, CDR2 SVGIG, per germline (reference sequence). V lost 2 bases, J lost 3 bases, and 10 bases lay in between. This CDR3 is built from 13 residues.

The sequenced sample was PBMCs or T cells enriched from blood (not recorded which). This TCR came from a man aged 25 to 40 who had recovered from COVID-19. This chain links TRBV30 with TRBJ1-2, with D uncertain. CDR3 amino acids: CAWSQVVDYGYTF. The DNA of the CDR3 is TGTGCCTGGAGTCAGGTCGTCGACTATGGCTACACCTTC.